The rows below give T cell receptor beta chains drawn from one sample of a study of shared clonotypes between healthy human individuals. Using immunoSEQ multiplex PCR, the repertoire was profiled, and TCRdb retains in-frame clones only, with some absent. This sample has over a million clones, with about 70% found just once. The sequencing sample was made of memory CD4+ T cells sorted from blood. The source is a man younger than 30 in good health. CDR3s leave out the opening cysteine and the closing phenylalanine or tryptophan.

j_gene,v_gene,CDR3aa
TRBJ2-6,TRBV28,ASMGSSGANVLT
TRBJ2-7,TRBV6-1,AAAAGDYEQY
TRBJ2-5,TRBV18,ASSLKTGAETQY
TRBJ2-7,TRBV28,ASSLQDLAGGTYEQY
TRBJ1-2,TRBV5-6,ASSLGGRLSTYGYT
TRBJ2-6,TRBV27,ASSWRGQGASGANVLT
TRBJ2-5,TRBV4-1,ASSQVGQVGLGETQY
TRBJ1-1,TRBV21-1,ASSILGQGTPEAF
TRBJ1-5,TRBV7-9,ASSRSQDQPQH
TRBJ1-6,TRBV10-3,AISPGQGISPLH
TRBJ2-5,TRBV5-1,ASSLALGGRKETQY
TRBJ2-2,TRBV9,ASSVFGTANTGELF
TRBJ1-5,TRBV28,ASTRSPNAQH
TRBJ2-3,TRBV6-6,ASSMTGGADTQY
TRBJ2-1,TRBV5-4,ASSLSGRVENEQF
TRBJ2-6,TRBV5-6,ASSGGGTGANVLT
TRBJ2-3,TRBV6-5,ASRPGTGGTDTQY
TRBJ1-2,TRBV18,ASSSNGILDGYT
TRBJ1-1,TRBV28,ASNSPGKAF
TRBJ2-5,TRBV5-1,ASSLLGGRETQY
TRBJ2-4,TRBV11-2,ASSSRLAKNIQY
TRBJ1-3,TRBV19,ASRNYRDLSGNTIY
TRBJ2-3,TRBV7-3,ASSEQGTDTQY
TRBJ1-1,TRBV29-1,SVVRQGGSTEAF
TRBJ2-5,TRBV30,AWSVGIGETQY
TRBJ2-1,TRBV9,ASSVAGSYNEQF
TRBJ1-5,TRBV7-2,ASSSRGNQPQH
TRBJ2-3,TRBV5-8,ASSSWEDQDTQY
TRBJ1-2,TRBV5-4,ASRTRTDYGYT
TRBJ1-1,TRBV6-5,ASSYSLGFRAEAF
TRBJ2-7,TRBV7-2,ASSKGDGYEQY
TRBJ1-1,TRBV5-1,ASSLETEAF
TRBJ1-6,TRBV4-3,ASSQDTARISPLH
TRBJ2-6,TRBV28,ASGGQPSSGANVLT
TRBJ1-2,TRBV5-1,ASSLGERYGYT